These 6 T cell receptor beta chains originate from one sample sequenced in a study of blood T cell repertoires in COVID-19. TCRdb keeps only in-frame clones here, not all; method: immunoSEQ multiplex PCR. The data contain 170,000 or so clones, roughly nine tenths of them seen just once; the ten biggest clones take up 1.5% to 2%. Sequencing input: peripheral blood. These receptors originate from a man younger than 30 who had recovered from COVID-19.

The V and J genes are TRBV6-1 and TRBJ1-4; D perhaps matches TRBD1 (5 bases). This CDR3 contains 14 residues. The V end lost 2 bases, the J end lost 4 bases, and 8 bases lay between the germline ends. Germline V CDR1 and CDR2: MNHNS, SASEGT. The CDR3 loop reads CASSEQTVNEKLFF. The DNA for the CDR3 is TGTGCCAGCAGTGAACAGACAGTTAATGAAAAACTGTTTTTT.

The rearrangement uses TRBV15 and TRBJ1-4; a weak D match, TRBD1 (5 bases). Trimming took 8 bases from V and 4 from J, leaving 11 bases between them. The germline CDR1 and CDR2 sequences are LNHNV and YYDKDF (reference sequence). This CDR3 is 13 amino acids long. CDR3 sequence reads: CATERGVNEKLFF. CDR3 in DNA: TGTGCCACCGAAAGGGGTGTTAATGAAAAACTGTTTTTT.

V gene TRBV24-1 combines with J gene TRBJ2-1; no clear D. In germline, CDR1 is KGHDR, CDR2 SFDVKD. Trimming cost V 0 bases and J 9 bases, with 8 bases left between them. There are 13 residues in the CDR3. This CDR3 reads CATSDLPASEQFF. Written as DNA, the CDR3 is TGTGCCACCAGTGATTTGCCAGCTAGTGAGCAGTTCTTC.

The chain carries TRBV5-4 and TRBJ2-3, with TRBD1 as a possible D gene (5 bases). Germline values: CDR1 SGHNT, CDR2 YYREEE (reference sequence). CDR3 length: 13 amino acids. Deletions cut 4 bases from V and 10 bases from J, with 16 bases between. DNA of the CDR3: TGTGCCAGCAGCGTATTTTCAGGGTGGTCGCAGTATTTT. As protein: CASSVFSGWSQYF.

J is TRBJ1-2 and V is TRBV7-9; TRBD1 agrees at 10 bases. This CDR3 has 15 amino acids. Germline V gene sequence: CDR1 SEHNR, CDR2 FQNEAQ (reference sequence). The trim removed 4 bases at V and 5 bases at J, leaving 7 bases unmatched. CDR3 in amino acids: CASSSGTGDSYGYTF. The CDR3 coding sequence is TGTGCCAGCAGCTCCGGGACAGGGGACTCTTATGGCTACACCTTC.

The chain couples TRBV6-6 to TRBJ1-2; D uncertain. The CDR3 has 14 amino acids. The germline V gene encodes CDR1 MNHNY and CDR2 SVGAGI (reference sequence). V dropped 7 bases and J dropped 8 bases, with 20 bases sitting between them. The CDR3 here is CASTGSQEPHGYTF. The CDR3 nucleotides are TGTGCCAGCACAGGTTCGCAGGAACCACACGGCTACACCTTC.